This T cell receptor beta chain was recovered during a study of T cells after yellow fever vaccination. Study observations and caveats: A large majority of primary-vaccination clones showed up again after the booster (under 98% CD4, 88% CD8).

In regard to this clonotype: Its antigen is unidentified.

5'RACE template switching generated TCR cDNA, adding a universal primer site and UMIs. TCRdb reprocessed the 5' RACE reads via MiXCR and lists one record per CDR3 protein. Of around 330,000 distinct CDR3 sequences in the sample, approximately 3.9% were seen once. This clonotype was obtained from a man between 18 and 29 years old who received the YFV17D yellow fever vaccine. This specimen consisted of PBMCs, obtained on the day of the yellow fever booster vaccination.

CDR3 DNA sequence: TGTGCCAGCAGCTTTATCGGTGGGACAGGACAAGAGACCCAGTACTTC. Its translation: CASSFIGGTGQETQYF. J is TRBJ2-5 and V is TRBV7-2, with TRBD1 identical over 8 bases. This CDR3 has 16 residues. V dropped 3 bases and J dropped 2; count of bases not matched to a gene: 8. The germline V gene has CDR1 SGHTA and CDR2 FQGNSA.